These 15 T cell receptor beta chains share one sample of origin, sequenced in a study of beta chain features in type 1 diabetes (dated by TCRdb to the late 2010s). The paper's findings and limits, for the study overall: Type 1 diabetes patients showed a moderate but significant shortening of TCRB CDR3 length in all four CD4+ subsets.

Libraries came from the immunoSEQ multiplex PCR assay. The entire amount of isolated RNA was reverse transcribed using the High Capacity cDNA Reverse Transcription Kit, so the sequenced TCRB transcripts were expressed ones. Drawn from immuneACCESS, this table holds only the in-frame rearrangements with V and J called that TCRdb kept. Clones are partly lost; checked studies trace under half to an unresolved V gene and leave the rest unexplained. The sample table records about 360,000 clones; approximately 12% of these occur just once. The ten largest account for around 0.0099% of the sample. The antigens these receptors bind are not known. Input material: naive CD4+ T cells from blood. The sample's cell subset or site, from its label and the paper: true naive CD4+ T cells. These receptors were collected from a woman between 18 and 30 years old with type 1 diabetes.

This clone was observed a few times. The chain carries TRBV6-6 and TRBJ2-1; 9 nucleotides agree with TRBD2. The V gene's germline CDR1 is MNHNY and CDR2 SVGAGI (reference sequence). Losses at the gene ends were 8 bases for V and 7 bases for J; bases not matched to a gene: 0. The CDR3 is made up of 11 amino acids. Written as DNA, the CDR3 is TGTGCCAGCGCGGGAGGGAATGAGCAGTTCTTC. It translates to CASAGGNEQFF.

The rearrangement uses TRBV5-4 and TRBJ2-7; TRBD1 aligns across 7 bases. The germline V gene has CDR1 SGHNT and CDR2 YYREEE (reference sequence). This CDR3 is built from 15 residues. The V and J ends lost 3 bases and 2 bases, in that order; junction bases with no gene match: 8. The CDR3 nucleotides read TGTGCCAGCAGCTGGCCGGGACAGCAAGCCTACGAGCAGTACTTC. Amino acids: CASSWPGQQAYEQYF. Full variable domain (rest looked up from reference TRBV5-4 and TRBJ2-7): ETGVTQSPTHLIKTRGQQVTLRCSSQSGHNTVSWYQQALGQGPQFIFQYYREEENGRGNFPPRFSGLQFPNYSSELNVNALELDDSALYLCASSWPGQQAYEQYFGPGTRLTVT.

The chain employs TRBV5-4 and TRBJ2-7; TRBD1 matches 7 bases. CDR1 is SGHNT and CDR2 is YYREEE in the germline V gene (reference sequence). The CDR3 loop spans 15 amino acids. V was clipped by 3 bases and J by 3 bases; unmatched bases: 9. The CDR3 nucleotides read TGTGCCAGCAGCTCTGAGGGGGCTAAGGTCTACGAGCAGTACTTC. Amino acids: CASSSEGAKVYEQYF.

The gene calls are TRBV5-1 and TRBJ1-4; 10 bases map to TRBD1. The CDR3 is 15 residues long. V was clipped by 4 bases and J by 10 bases; unmatched bases: 10. Germline V lookup: CDR1 SGHRS, CDR2 YFSETQ. The CDR3 loop reads CASSEPDRGSGKLFF. In DNA, the CDR3 is TGCGCCAGCAGCGAACCGGACAGGGGGAGCGGAAAACTGTTTTTT.

This clone was detected only a few times. The gene calls are TRBV11-2 and TRBJ2-3; 8 bases fit TRBD1. Germline V lookup: CDR1 SGHAT, CDR2 FQNNGV. There are 15 residues in the CDR3. V was pared by 5 bases and J by 4 bases, with 8 bases of the junction left unmatched. The CDR3 DNA reads as TGTGCCAGCAGCCCCGGGACAGGAGGCCCAGATACGCAGTATTTT. This codes for CASSPGTGGPDTQYF. Drawing the rest from reference TRBV11-2 and TRBJ2-3, the complete variable domain is EAGVAQSPRYKIIEKRQSVAFWCNPISGHATLYWYQQILGQGPKLLIQFQNNGVVDDSQLPKDRFSAERLKGVDSTLKIQPAKLEDSAVYLCASSPGTGGPDTQYFGPGTRLTVL.

The genes are TRBV7-2 and TRBJ2-1, with 10 positions matching TRBD2. This CDR3 comprises 15 residues. Germline values: CDR1 SGHTA, CDR2 FQGNSA. After removal of 5 bases from V and 7 bases from J, the junction contained 8 bases not matched to a gene. The DNA for the CDR3 is TGTGCCAGCAGCCCTAGCGGGGGCGGTGGGAATGAGCAGTTCTTC. It yields the protein CASSPSGGGGNEQFF.

The CDR3 DNA follows: TGTGCCACCAGCAGAACTCTAGGTCGGGGGGACCTTCGGGGCCACATTCAGTACTTC. Protein sequence: CATSRTLGRGDLRGHIQYF. The V call is TRBV15, the J call TRBJ2-4, with 7 positions matching TRBD2. The V and J ends lost 2 bases and 8 bases, in that order; junction bases with no gene match: 21. The CDR3 totals 19 residues. Germline-derived CDR1 and CDR2 are LNHNV and YYDKDF (reference sequence).

This clone has only a few counts. The chain combines TRBV6-5 with TRBJ2-3, with TRBD2 as a possible D gene (5 bases). Germline CDR1 and CDR2: MNHEY and SVGAGI. The V gene lost 7 bases and the J gene lost 4 bases, with 15 bases spanning the gap. The CDR3 length is 14 residues. Here the CDR3 reads CASTRDYLADTQYF. CDR3 DNA: TGTGCCAGCACCCGAGACTACCTTGCAGATACGCAGTATTTT.

The rearrangement joins TRBV5-4 to TRBJ2-5, with TRBD2 matching 7 bases. The trim removed 4 bases at V and 3 bases at J, leaving 6 bases unmatched. Germline assignment: CDR1 SGHNT and CDR2 YYREEE (reference sequence). There are 14 residues in the CDR3. CDR3 protein: CASSPGTTKETQYF. The CDR3 nucleotides are TGTGCCAGCAGCCCGGGGACTACTAAAGAGACCCAGTACTTC.

V and J are TRBV7-8 and TRBJ1-4; weak D call: TRBD1 (5 bases). Germline values: CDR1 SGHVS, CDR2 FQNEAQ. The CDR3 loop spans 16 amino acids. V gave up 5 bases and J gave up 0 bases, with 13 bases separating them. CDR3 in amino acids: CASSPRQLATNEKLFF. The CDR3, as DNA: TGTGCCAGCAGCCCCAGACAGCTTGCAACTAATGAAAAACTGTTTTTT.

The gene calls are TRBV30 and TRBJ2-1; 11 nucleotides align to TRBD2. Germline CDR1 GTSNPN, CDR2 SVGIG (reference sequence). The V segment lost 5 bases and the J segment 9 bases; nucleotides outside the gene matches: 12. There are 15 residues in the CDR3. In DNA, the CDR3 is TGTGCCTGGGCCACCGGGACTAGCGGACCCGGTGAGCAGTTCTTC. Its protein product is CAWATGTSGPGEQFF.

The J gene is TRBJ2-1, the V gene TRBV7-9; 13 bases map to TRBD2. The germline gives CDR1 SEHNR, CDR2 FQNEAQ (reference sequence). After removal of 2 bases from V and 6 bases from J, the junction contained 1 base not matched to a gene. The length of the CDR3 is 15 residues. The CDR3 loop is CASSLRLAGGNEQFF. DNA for the CDR3: TGTGCCAGCAGCTTAAGACTAGCGGGAGGCAATGAGCAGTTCTTC.

This clone appeared a few times. V and J are TRBV28 and TRBJ2-1; the match to TRBD2 covers 12 bases. Trimming cost V 6 bases and J 4 bases; bases outside gene matches: 4. The germline CDR1 and CDR2 sequences are MDHEN and SYDVKM. The CDR3 sequence is 15 residues long. The DNA of the CDR3 is TGTGCCAGCAGACCCGGGACTAGCGGGTACAATGAGCAGTTCTTC. This sequence encodes CASRPGTSGYNEQFF. The whole variable domain, remainder taken from reference TRBV28 and TRBJ2-1, is DVKVTQSSRYLVKRTGEKVFLECVQDMDHENMFWYRQDPGLGLRLIYFSYDVKMKEKGDIPEGYSVSREKKERFSLILESASTNQTSMYLCASRPGTSGYNEQFFGPGTRLTVL.

The gene calls are TRBV27 and TRBJ2-4; 8 bases agree with TRBD2. From germline, CDR1 is MNHEY and CDR2 SMNVEV (reference sequence). Germline trimming cut 6 bases from V and 6 bases from J; bases unmatched to any gene: 7. The CDR3 is 14 amino acids. The CDR3 region is CASSPPGGTNIQYF. Written as DNA, the CDR3 is TGTGCCAGCAGCCCGCCGGGGGGGACAAACATTCAGTACTTC.

This clone was seen a few times. The rearrangement links TRBV28 to TRBJ2-1; 7 positions agree with TRBD2. Trimming took 2 bases from V and 7 from J; bases not matched to a gene: 11. The CDR3 runs to 16 residues. Germline assignment: CDR1 MDHEN and CDR2 SYDVKM. The CDR3 coding sequence is TGTGCCAGCAGTTTAAGACCGGGAGGAGGTCGGAATGAGCAGTTCTTC. Residues: CASSLRPGGGRNEQFF.